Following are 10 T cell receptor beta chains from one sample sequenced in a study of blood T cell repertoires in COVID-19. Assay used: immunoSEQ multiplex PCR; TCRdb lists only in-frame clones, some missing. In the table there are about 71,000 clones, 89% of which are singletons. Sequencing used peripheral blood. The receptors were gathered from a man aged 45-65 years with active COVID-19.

The CDR3 spells CASSTNRGPNTEAFF. CDR3 in DNA: TGTGCCAGCAGTACAAACAGGGGCCCGAACACTGAAGCTTTCTTT. This chain joins TRBV2 and TRBJ1-1; TRBD1 matches 7 bases. Germline V CDR1 and CDR2: SNHLY, FYNNEI. J was trimmed by 1 base and V by 5 bases; bases with no gene match: 7. The CDR3 sequence is 15 residues long.

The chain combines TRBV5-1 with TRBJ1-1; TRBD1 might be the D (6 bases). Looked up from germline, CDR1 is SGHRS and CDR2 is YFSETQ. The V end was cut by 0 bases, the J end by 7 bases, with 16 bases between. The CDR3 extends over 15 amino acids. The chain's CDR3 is CASSLDAGGRGEAFF. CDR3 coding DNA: TGCGCCAGCAGCTTGGATGCGGGGGGCAGGGGTGAAGCTTTCTTT.

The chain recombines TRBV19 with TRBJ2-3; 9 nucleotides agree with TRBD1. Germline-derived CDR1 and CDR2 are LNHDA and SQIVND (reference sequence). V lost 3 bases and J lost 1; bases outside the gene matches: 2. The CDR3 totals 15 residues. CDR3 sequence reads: CASSIRDRGTDTQYF. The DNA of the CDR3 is TGTGCCAGTAGTATCCGGGACAGGGGCACAGATACGCAGTATTTT.

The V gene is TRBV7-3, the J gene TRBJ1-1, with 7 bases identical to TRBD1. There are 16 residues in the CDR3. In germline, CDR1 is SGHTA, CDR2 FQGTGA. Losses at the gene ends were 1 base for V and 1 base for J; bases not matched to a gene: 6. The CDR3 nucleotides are TGTGCCAGCAGCTTAATGGCAGGGGGTGGGAACACTGAAGCTTTCTTT. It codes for CASSLMAGGGNTEAFF.

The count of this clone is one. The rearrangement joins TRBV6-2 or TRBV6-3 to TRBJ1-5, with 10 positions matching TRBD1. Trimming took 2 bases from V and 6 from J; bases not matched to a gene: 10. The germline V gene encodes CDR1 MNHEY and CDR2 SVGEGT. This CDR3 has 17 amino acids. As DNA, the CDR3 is TGTGCCAGCAGTTACGCCATTGGACAGGGGGGCGGTCAGCCCCAGCATTTT. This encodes CASSYAIGQGGGQPQHF.

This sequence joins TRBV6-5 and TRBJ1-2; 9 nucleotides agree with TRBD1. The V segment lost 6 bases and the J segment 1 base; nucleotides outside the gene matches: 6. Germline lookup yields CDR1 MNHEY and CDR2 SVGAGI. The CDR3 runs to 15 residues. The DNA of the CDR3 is TGTGCCAGCAGGTACAGGGGGCAGGGTAACTATGGCTACACCTTC. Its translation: CASRYRGQGNYGYTF.

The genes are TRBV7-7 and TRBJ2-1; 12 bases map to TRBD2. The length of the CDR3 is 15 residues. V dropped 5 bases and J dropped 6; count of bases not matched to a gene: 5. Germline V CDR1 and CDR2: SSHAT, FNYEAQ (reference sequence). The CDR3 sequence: CASSKLAGGANEQFF. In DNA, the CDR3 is TGTGCCAGCAGCAAACTAGCGGGGGGTGCCAATGAGCAGTTCTTC.

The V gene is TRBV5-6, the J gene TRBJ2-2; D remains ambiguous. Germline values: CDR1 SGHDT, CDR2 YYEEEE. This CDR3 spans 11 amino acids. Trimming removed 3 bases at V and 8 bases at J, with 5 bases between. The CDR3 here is CASSWAGELFF. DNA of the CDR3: TGTGCCAGCAGCTGGGCGGGGGAGCTGTTTTTT.

CDR3 nucleotide sequence: TGTGCCAGCAGCGTAGGGGGCTTTGGGGACACTGAAGCTTTCTTT. This sequence encodes CASSVGGFGDTEAFF. The chain employs TRBV9 and TRBJ1-1, with a tentative D call TRBD1 (5 bases). The germline V gene encodes CDR1 SGDLS and CDR2 YYNGEE. The V gene lost 0 bases and the J gene lost 3 bases, with 12 bases spanning the gap. This CDR3 contains 15 residues.

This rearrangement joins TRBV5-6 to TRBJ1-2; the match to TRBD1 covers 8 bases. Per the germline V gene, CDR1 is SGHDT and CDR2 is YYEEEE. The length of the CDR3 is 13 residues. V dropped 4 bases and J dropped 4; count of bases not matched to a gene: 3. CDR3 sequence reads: CASSPGQGYGYTF. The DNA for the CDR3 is TGTGCCAGCAGCCCAGGACAGGGCTATGGCTACACCTTC.